What follows are 5 T cell receptor beta chains derived from one specimen sequenced in a study of Tregs in tolerant kidney transplant recipients. The repertoire was sequenced with immunoSEQ multiplex PCR; TCRdb's copy has only in-frame clones and lacks some. This table holds 13,000 to 15,000 clones. Recipients received nonmyeloablative bone marrow transplants from related graft donors, with transient mixed chimerism. Here the sequenced sample was CD8+ T cells from blood (PBMCs), taken 6 months after the transplant. The source is a human patient who received a combined kidney and bone marrow transplant. Certain T cells may be donor cells from the graft.

By frequency, this clone registers large. The CDR3 end lies 3 residues beyond the end of the read and is filled in from the germline J gene. Other DNA sequences in the sample encode the same CDR3. The chain links TRBV19 to TRBJ1-2; D unresolved. This CDR3 has 13 residues. CDR1 LNHDA and CDR2 SQIVND come from the germline V gene (reference sequence). Partial CDR3 DNA: TGTGCCAGTAGTATCCCCCTAGGAGGCGAC. Its protein product is CASSIPLGGD. The full CDR3 protein is CASSIPLGGDYTF.

In regard to this clone: Read data end 3 residues before the CDR3 end; the end is taken from the germline J gene. The rearrangement links TRBV6-2 or TRBV6-3 to TRBJ1-1, with 8 bases fitting TRBD1. V trimming: 0 bases; J trimming: 2 bases; junction bases outside the gene matches: 5. This CDR3 is 16 amino acids long. Germline V gene sequence: CDR1 MNHEY, CDR2 SVGEGT. The covered CDR3 bases are TGTGCCAGCAGTTACTCGTTTACAGGGGGAAACACTGAA. It is translated as CASSYSFTGGNTE. The whole CDR3 protein is CASSYSFTGGNTEAFF.

About this clone: The sequenced fragment ends 3 residues before the CDR3 boundary, so the rest is inferred from the germline J gene. The V call is TRBV6-1, the J call TRBJ1-6; possibly TRBD1 for D (6 bases). Trimming shortened V by 2 bases and J by 10 bases, and 9 bases separated the two germline ends. Germline CDR1 is MNHNS and CDR2 is SASEGT. The CDR3 is 13 amino acids. The sequenced CDR3 bases are TGTGCCAGCAGTGAATATAGGGGGTCACCC. Translation: CASSEYRGSP. In full, the CDR3 reads CASSEYRGSPLHF.

A note on this clone: The missing CDR3 end, 3 residues past where the read stops, is filled in from the germline J gene. The chain recombines TRBV4-1 with TRBJ2-7; TRBD2 agrees at 9 bases. Germline-derived CDR1 and CDR2 are MGHRA and YSYEKL. Trimming removed 1 base from V and 4 bases from J; junction bases left unmatched: 5. The CDR3 runs 15 residues. CDR3 bases read: TGCGCCAGCAGCCAAGTGCTAGCGGGACCTTACGAG. Translation: CASSQVLAGPYE. The complete CDR3 sequence is CASSQVLAGPYEQYF.

As regards this clone: The sequenced fragment ends 3 residues before the CDR3 boundary, so the rest is inferred from the germline J gene. The chain couples TRBV6-2 or TRBV6-3 to TRBJ2-3; 11 bases match TRBD2. Germline values: CDR1 MNHEY, CDR2 SVGEGT. V dropped 2 bases and J dropped 6; count of bases not matched to a gene: 7. The length of the CDR3 is 16 residues. CDR3 in amino acids: CASSYKVAGGLDTQYF. Incomplete CDR3 DNA: TGTGCCAGCAGTTACAAGGTAGCGGGAGGGCTGGATACG.